This passage covers 11 T cell receptor beta chains from one sample sequenced in a study of cytomegalovirus exposure and HLA in healthy donors. Researchers ran the PCR with 60 Vbeta and 13 Jbeta primers. Some clones are missing from TCRdb's copy, which holds only in-frame ones; the method was immunoSEQ multiplex PCR. Reported are under 100,000 clones; the ten largest clones contain around 3.4%. The specimen was PBMCs. These receptors were taken from a woman in her twenties or thirties in good health and CMV-seronegative.

The V gene is TRBV7-9, the J gene TRBJ1-2; TRBD1 matches 12 bases. The CDR3 totals 16 residues. Germline CDR1 and CDR2: SEHNR and FQNEAQ (reference sequence). Trimming took 1 base from V and 4 from J; bases not matched to a gene: 4. The CDR3 protein is CASSLVGQGAGYGYTF. The DNA of the CDR3 is TGTGCCAGCAGCTTAGTGGGACAGGGGGCTGGCTATGGCTACACCTTC.

The V and J genes are TRBV7-3 and TRBJ2-1; 8 bases are shared with TRBD2. The ends lost 5 bases at V and 1 base at J; junction bases unmatched: 4. Germline V CDR1 and CDR2: SGHTA, FQGTGA. CDR3 length: 15 residues. CDR3 coding DNA: TGTGCCAGCAGCGCCGGCGGGAGGTCCTACAATGAGCAGTTCTTC. This sequence encodes CASSAGGRSYNEQFF.

As to this clone: Other DNA sequences within the sample encode an identical CDR3. The rearrangement joins TRBV6-1 to TRBJ2-5; 9 nucleotides line up with TRBD2. Germline V gives CDR1 MNHNS, CDR2 SASEGT. V lost 7 bases to trimming and J lost 4 bases; unmatched junction nucleotides: 10. The CDR3 loop spans 15 amino acids. The DNA for the CDR3 is TGTGCCAGCATCCTAAACGCGGGGGGGGGAGAGACCCAGTACTTC. Protein: CASILNAGGGETQYF.

The CDR3, as DNA: TGCAGCGTTGAGGGGGGTAGCGGGGTCTCCTACAATGAGCAGTTCTTC. Translating gives CSVEGGSGVSYNEQFF. The rearrangement links TRBV29-1 to TRBJ2-1; 8 nucleotides line up with TRBD2. V lost 3 bases and J lost 0; bases outside the gene matches: 7. The CDR3 sequence is 16 residues long. Germline lookup yields CDR1 SQVTM and CDR2 ANQGSEA.

CDR3 in amino acids: CAISDPRGGARVEQYF. The CDR3 bases are TGTGCCATCAGTGATCCCCGGGGGGGGGCGCGAGTCGAGCAGTACTTC. The rearrangement uses TRBV10-3 and TRBJ2-7; TRBD2 matches at 8 bases. Germline-derived CDR1 and CDR2 are ENHRY and SYGVKD. This CDR3 contains 16 residues. J gave up 6 bases and V 3 bases, and 13 bases lay outside the gene matches.

V gene TRBV10-3 combines with J gene TRBJ2-2, with D uncertain. Trimming took 9 bases from V and 5 from J, leaving 7 bases between them. Germline V gene data show CDR1 as ENHRY and CDR2 as SYGVKD. The CDR3 sequence is 11 residues long. CDR3 sequence reads: CAISETGELFF. The CDR3 bases are TGTGCCATTTCGGAGACCGGGGAGCTGTTTTTT.

The chain is built from TRBV6-6 and TRBJ2-3; 12 bases align to TRBD2. V dropped 6 bases and J dropped 6; count of bases not matched to a gene: 4. The CDR3 sequence is 14 residues long. Germline V gene lookup returns CDR1 MNHNY and CDR2 SVGAGI (reference sequence). As DNA, the CDR3 is TGTGCCAGCAGGATGGGACTAGCGGGTGATACGCAGTATTTT. Protein sequence: CASRMGLAGDTQYF.

CDR3 sequence (DNA): TGCGCCAGCAGCCCACAATTGGGAGGTGATGAGCAGTTCTTC. The encoded protein is CASSPQLGGDEQFF. The J gene is TRBJ2-1, the V gene TRBV4-1; D might be TRBD2 (6 bases). Deletions cut 4 bases from V and 8 bases from J, with 15 bases between. Germline V gives CDR1 MGHRA, CDR2 YSYEKL. The CDR3 has 14 amino acids.

The DNA of the CDR3 is TGTGCCAGCGGCCCTCGGGCGGGAGATGGGAATGAGCAGTTCTTC. It is translated as CASGPRAGDGNEQFF. V is TRBV2 and J is TRBJ2-1, with 7 positions matching TRBD2. Germline V gene data show CDR1 as SNHLY and CDR2 as FYNNEI. The V gene end was trimmed by 8 bases and the J gene end by 7 bases; junction bases not matched to a gene: 14. CDR3 length: 15 amino acids. Together with reference TRBV2 and TRBJ2-1, the CDR3 gives the full variable domain: EPEVTQTPSHQVTQMGQEVILRCVPISNHLYFYWYRQILGQKVEFLVSFYNNEISEKSEIFDDQFSVERPDGSNFTLKIRSTKLEDSAMYFCASGPRAGDGNEQFFGPGTRLTVL.

J is TRBJ2-7 and V is TRBV5-1; perhaps TRBD2 as D (5 bases). The germline V gene encodes CDR1 SGHRS and CDR2 YFSETQ. The CDR3 loop spans 13 amino acids. Trimming took 2 bases from V and 5 from J, leaving 11 bases between them. This chain's CDR3 is CASSFGSRDEQYF. For the CDR3, the DNA is TGCGCCAGCAGCTTCGGGTCGCGGGACGAGCAGTACTTC.

The CDR3: CASSSARDRGNTGELFF. CDR3 coding DNA: TGCGCCAGCAGCTCCGCTCGGGACAGGGGGAACACCGGGGAGCTGTTTTTT. The J gene is TRBJ2-2, the V gene TRBV5-1; TRBD1 agrees at 10 bases. CDR3 length: 17 amino acids. J lost 1 base, V lost 3 bases, and 6 bases had no gene match. The germline V gene encodes CDR1 SGHRS and CDR2 YFSETQ.